This T cell receptor beta chain appears in the sequencing data of a study of PD-1 blockade in classical Hodgkin lymphoma (TCRdb year 2020). Context from the whole study: Nivolumab dosing was 3 mg/kg intravenously every 2 weeks, continuing until either disease progression or unacceptable toxicity. The study used CyTOF and TCR beta sequencing to define a peripheral blood immune signature of response to PD-1 blockade in classical Hodgkin lymphoma. The study at large found these results: Baseline TCR diversity was reported to be lower in newly diagnosed patients than in healthy donors and to be lower still in relapsed/refractory patients. Lower diversity was seen in patients whose nivolumab began less than 1 year after ASCT, and these patients were left out of later analyses so that immune reconstitution would not confound the results. Trial patients with a complete response had baseline diversity similar to that of newly diagnosed patients, while partial responders and progressors had significantly lower diversity. By C4D1, a significant rise was seen in CD4+ TCR diversity but not in CD8+ TCR diversity (p=0.0027 vs p=0.16), and the rise was most apparent among complete responders (p=0.02). The study was limited to a single clinical trial cohort, and causes of repertoire differences, possibly disease activity or prior therapy, remained undefined.

As regards this clone: Its antigen remains unidentified. No base quality information exists; no much larger clone differs at one position.

Genomic DNA was isolated using the Qiagen DNeasy kit from unsorted PBMCs as well as from negatively selected CD4+ and CD8+ fractions. Using primers that anneal to V and J segments, immunoSEQ multiplex PCR amplified the TCR beta CDR3 regions. Amplification bias was minimized using a synthetic immune receptor repertoire, and residual bias was removed computationally after sequencing. From the authors' description of their analysis: Repertoire diversity was quantified as the Shannon entropy index using custom Python scripts. The unsorted, CD4+ and CD8+ repertoires were each analyzed separately, with the exception of combined analyses, where CD4+ and CD8+ sequences were merged in silico. A clone was considered expanded if an increase in frequency of at least 2-fold after treatment relative to C1D1 was found, and a pseudocount of 0.5 was applied to clones undetected at baseline. Singleton clones were defined as clones with 0 or 1 copy at C1D1, and non-singleton clones were defined as clones with 2 or more copies. By matching protein sequences in sorted samples from the same patient, clones expanded in unsorted samples were annotated as CD4+, CD8+ or unknown. Diversity changes from C1D1 to C4D1 were tested in paired samples using Wilcoxon tests. TCRdb's version of the immuneACCESS table is confined to in-frame rearrangements and falls short of the full clone set. An unresolved V gene accounts for under half of the shortfall where checked; the remainder is of unknown origin. The DNA gave D and trimming, while V, J and clone size come from that table. A total of tens of thousands of clones appear in this sample, approximately 80% of them only once. About 18% of the sample goes to the ten largest clones.

Counted from cysteine to phenylalanine, this CDR3 has 17 amino acids. Of the read, only the CDR3 DNA is kept; its 51 bases are in frame from base 1. V is reduced by 4 bases and J by 0 bases, leaving a spacing of 19 bases between them. From the germline V gene, CDR1 is MGHRA and CDR2 is YSYEKL. Read against the paper, the sample's time point label means: cycle 4 day 1 (C4D1), after more than five weeks of nivolumab. All trial patients had relapsed after autologous stem cell transplantation, with cohorts A, B and C differing in prior brentuximab vedotin exposure. A total of 56 patients with relapsed/refractory classical Hodgkin lymphoma made up the trial cohort, and each patient's best overall response was complete response, partial response or progressive disease. In the multi-cohort phase II CheckMate 205 trial, trial patients received single-agent nivolumab. Best overall response was determined by an independent review committee according to the 2007 International Working Group response criteria. PBMCs from the trial were collected at three points: immediately before nivolumab initiation (C1D1), and during therapy at cycle 2 day 1 and cycle 4 day 1. Peripheral blood was collected in 8 mL Vacutainer Cell Preparation Tubes, from which PBMCs were isolated by centrifugation and then cryopreserved.

This receptor chain uses TRBV4-1 and TRBJ2-7; tentative D gene TRBD2, with 6 bases matching. The source of this sequence is a human donor with classical Hodgkin lymphoma. Material: peripheral blood mononuclear cells (PBMCs), obtained before the fourth cycle of nivolumab. Here is the DNA: TGCGCCAGCAGCCCCATCTCACTGGGACTCGTCTCCTACGAGCAGTACTTC. Its protein reads: CASSPISLGLVSYEQYF.